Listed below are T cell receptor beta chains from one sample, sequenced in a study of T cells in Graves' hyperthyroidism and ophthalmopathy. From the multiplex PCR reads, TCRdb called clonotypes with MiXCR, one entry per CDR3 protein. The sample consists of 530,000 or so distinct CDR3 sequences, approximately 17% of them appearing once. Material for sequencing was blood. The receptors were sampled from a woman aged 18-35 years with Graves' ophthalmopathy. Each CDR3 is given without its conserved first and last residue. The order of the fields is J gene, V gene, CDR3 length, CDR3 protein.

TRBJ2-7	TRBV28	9	ASRTDYEQY
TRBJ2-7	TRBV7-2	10	ASTWGTYEQY
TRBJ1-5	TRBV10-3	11	AISQGENQPQH
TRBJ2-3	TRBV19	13	ASSFASGGTDTQY
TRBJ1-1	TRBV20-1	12	SASTGQGDTEAF
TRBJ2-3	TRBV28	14	ASSFDSWRSTDTQY
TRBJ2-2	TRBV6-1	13	ASTPSGTNTGELF
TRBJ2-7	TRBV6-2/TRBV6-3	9	ASSYLGEQY
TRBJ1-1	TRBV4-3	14	ASSLFEGAGNTEAF
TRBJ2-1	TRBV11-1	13	ASSFRDRRHNEQF
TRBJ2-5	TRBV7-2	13	ASSFEGGLVETQY
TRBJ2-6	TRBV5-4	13	ASSAGGAGANVLT
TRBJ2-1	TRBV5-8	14	ASSFWTSGAYNEQF
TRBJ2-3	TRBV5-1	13	ASSLSTSGTDTQY
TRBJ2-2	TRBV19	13	ASSIPGVNTGELF
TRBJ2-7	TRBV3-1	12	ASSLVAGIGEQY
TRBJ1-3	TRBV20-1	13	SARPPTGSGNTIY
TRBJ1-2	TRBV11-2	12	ASSSQDGNYGYT
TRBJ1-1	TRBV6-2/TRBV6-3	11	AIRGRPFHEAF
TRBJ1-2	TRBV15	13	ATSRTLRTGYGYT
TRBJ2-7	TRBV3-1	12	ASSQGGGLYEQY
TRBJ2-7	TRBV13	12	ASSTQDGHYEQY
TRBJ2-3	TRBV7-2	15	ASKRGTSGGVTDTQY
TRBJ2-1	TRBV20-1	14	SARENFRGLDGGQF
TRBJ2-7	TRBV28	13	ASSLLSPITYEQY
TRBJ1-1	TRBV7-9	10	ASSPDRAEAF
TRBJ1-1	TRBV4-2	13	ASSQAGRANTEAF
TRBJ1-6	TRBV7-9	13	ASSLVVPDNSPLH
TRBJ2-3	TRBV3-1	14	ASSRQTSGGPDTQY
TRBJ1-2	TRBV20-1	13	SAREGQGANYGYT
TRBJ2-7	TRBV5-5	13	ASSLEREVPYEQY
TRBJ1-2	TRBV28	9	ASIDFYGYT
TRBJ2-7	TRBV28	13	ASSWGLAGTYEQY
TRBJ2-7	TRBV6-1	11	ASKTGNSYEQY
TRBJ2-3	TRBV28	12	ASSLSGTADTQY
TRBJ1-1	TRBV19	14	ASSMSRVGMNTEAF
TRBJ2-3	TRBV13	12	ASSRSGLTDTQY
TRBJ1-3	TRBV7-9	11	ASSFPPGNTIY
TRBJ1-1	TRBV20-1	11	SASGTGVTEAF
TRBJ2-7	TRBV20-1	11	SARIAAAYEQY
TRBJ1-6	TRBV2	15	ASSEVVVGLHNSPLH
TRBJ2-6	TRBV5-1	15	ASSLGQLVSGANVLT
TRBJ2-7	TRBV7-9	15	ASSFLTSGGNPYEQY
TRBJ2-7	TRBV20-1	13	SAHDRHSGRYEQY
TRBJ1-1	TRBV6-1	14	ASPPDSGTSRLEAF
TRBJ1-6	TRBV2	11	ASIRIRNSPLH
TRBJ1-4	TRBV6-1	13	ASSSRDRDNEKLF
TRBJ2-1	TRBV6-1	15	ASSSLLAGDLHNEQF
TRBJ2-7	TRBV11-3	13	ASSGAGTGSYEQY
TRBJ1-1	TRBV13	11	ASSFRTSTEAF
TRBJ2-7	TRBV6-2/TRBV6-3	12	ASRSDSGSYEQY
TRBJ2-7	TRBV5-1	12	ASSARGRKYEQY
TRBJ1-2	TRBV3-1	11	ASSQDINYGYT